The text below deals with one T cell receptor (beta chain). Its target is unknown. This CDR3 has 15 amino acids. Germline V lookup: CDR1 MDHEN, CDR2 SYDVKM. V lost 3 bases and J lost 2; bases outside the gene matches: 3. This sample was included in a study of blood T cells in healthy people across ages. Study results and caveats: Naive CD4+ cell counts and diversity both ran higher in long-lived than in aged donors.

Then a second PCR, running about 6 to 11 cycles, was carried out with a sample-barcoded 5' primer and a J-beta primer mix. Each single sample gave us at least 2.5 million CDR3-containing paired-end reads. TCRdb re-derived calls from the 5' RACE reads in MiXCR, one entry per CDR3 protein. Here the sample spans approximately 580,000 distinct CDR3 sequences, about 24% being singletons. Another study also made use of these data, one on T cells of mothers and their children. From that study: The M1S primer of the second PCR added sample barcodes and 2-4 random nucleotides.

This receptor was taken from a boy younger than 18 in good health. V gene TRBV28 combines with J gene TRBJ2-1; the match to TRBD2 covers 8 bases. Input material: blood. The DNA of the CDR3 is TGTGCCAGCAGTTTCGGGGGGGTCCCCTACAATGAGCAGTTCTTC. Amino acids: CASSFGGVPYNEQFF.